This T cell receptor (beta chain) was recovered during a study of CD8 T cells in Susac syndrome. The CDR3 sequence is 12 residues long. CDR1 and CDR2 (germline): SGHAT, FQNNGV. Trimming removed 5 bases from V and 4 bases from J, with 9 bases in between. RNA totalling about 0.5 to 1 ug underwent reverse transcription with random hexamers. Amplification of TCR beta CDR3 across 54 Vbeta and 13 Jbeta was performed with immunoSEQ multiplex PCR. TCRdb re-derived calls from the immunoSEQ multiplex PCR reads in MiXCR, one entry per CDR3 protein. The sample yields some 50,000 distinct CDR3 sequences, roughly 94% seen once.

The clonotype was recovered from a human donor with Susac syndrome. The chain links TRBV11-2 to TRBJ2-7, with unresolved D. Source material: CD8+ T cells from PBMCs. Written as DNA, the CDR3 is TGTGCCAGCAGCCCCCGCGCATACGAGCAGTACTTC. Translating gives CASSPRAYEQYF.